The rows below give T cell receptor beta chains drawn from one sample of a study of human CD8 memory T cell subsets. TCRdb re-analyzed the 5' RACE reads; it lists each CDR3 protein once, without DNA. The ten most abundant clones cover about a fifth of a sample with 5,500 to 7,000 distinct CDR3 sequences. Sequenced input: CD8+ T cells from PBMCs. These receptor sequences come from a human donor in good health. The CDR3 runs from the conserved cysteine through the conserved F or W. Each record gives: V gene, clone size, J gene, CDR3 protein. Size values are once, few and many counts, or a class for expanded clones, and some rows have none.

v_gene: TRBV12-3/TRBV12-4
abundance: NA
j_gene: TRBJ2-1
CDR3aa: CASSTGTLGDEQFF

v_gene: TRBV11-2
abundance: medium-sized
j_gene: TRBJ2-7
CDR3aa: CASAPIGSYEQYF

v_gene: TRBV7-9
abundance: NA
j_gene: TRBJ2-1
CDR3aa: CASSLSTRDHNEQFF

v_gene: TRBV19
abundance: NA
j_gene: TRBJ2-5
CDR3aa: CASSPIPGGTQYF

v_gene: TRBV21-1
abundance: NA
j_gene: TRBJ2-1
CDR3aa: CASSKDIKPRLAGLLNEQFF

v_gene: TRBV7-3
abundance: NA
j_gene: TRBJ2-7
CDR3aa: CASSFAGGYEQYF

v_gene: TRBV20-1
abundance: NA
j_gene: TRBJ2-1
CDR3aa: CSANPGTGGNEQFF

v_gene: TRBV4-1
abundance: NA
j_gene: TRBJ2-4
CDR3aa: CASSQDGWAGGVAAKNIQYF

v_gene: TRBV7-9
abundance: NA
j_gene: TRBJ2-1
CDR3aa: CASSLDLSYNEQFF

v_gene: TRBV7-9
abundance: large
j_gene: TRBJ2-2
CDR3aa: CASSFLTGELFF

v_gene: TRBV24-1
abundance: NA
j_gene: TRBJ2-3
CDR3aa: CATSDGRTNTDTQYF

v_gene: TRBV7-9
abundance: NA
j_gene: TRBJ2-1
CDR3aa: CASSLVATEQFF

v_gene: TRBV20-1
abundance: NA
j_gene: TRBJ2-2
CDR3aa: CSASGANTGELFF

v_gene: TRBV4-1
abundance: NA
j_gene: TRBJ1-4
CDR3aa: CASSQGRNEKLFF

v_gene: TRBV12-2
abundance: NA
j_gene: TRBJ2-5
CDR3aa: CASRLIQLQETQYF

v_gene: TRBV20-1
abundance: NA
j_gene: TRBJ2-1
CDR3aa: CSARGTSGSVNNEQFF